This T cell receptor (beta chain) was sequenced during a study of beta chain features in type 1 diabetes. Turning to this clone: Other DNA sequences in this sample translate to the same CDR3.

In germline, CDR1 is SGDLS, CDR2 YYNGEE. V lost 0 bases and J lost 5; bases outside the gene matches: 5. This CDR3 spans 15 amino acids. All of the isolated RNA was reverse transcribed, so expressed TCRB transcripts were sequenced. Naive, central memory and regulatory T cell samples came to a mean of approximately 3.57 million reads. Assay: immunoSEQ multiplex PCR; the TCRdb copy retains only in-frame clones and omits some. This sample has about 900,000 clones, with about a sixth found just once. The receptor was isolated from a woman aged 18-29 years in good health. V and J are TRBV9 and TRBJ2-5, with 9 bases aligning to TRBD2. Sequencing input: naive CD4+ T cells from blood. CDR3 sequence: CASSVGLAGRETQYF. For the CDR3, the DNA is TGTGCCAGCAGCGTAGGGCTAGCGGGACGGGAGACCCAGTACTTC.